These 23 T cell receptor beta chains were sequenced from one sample in a study of shared clonotypes between healthy human individuals. Libraries were prepared by immunoSEQ multiplex PCR; TCRdb keeps only in-frame clonotypes and omits some of them. The repertoire consists of some 630,000 clones, with about two thirds occurring once and the leading ten covering under 2%. Sequenced: memory CD4+ T cells sorted from blood. Subset indicated: CD45RA-negative fraction. These receptors were taken from a woman between 25 and 40 years old in good health.

The CDR3 is CASSIRGQNQPQHF. In DNA form, the CDR3 reads TGTGCCAGTAGTATTAGAGGACAGAATCAGCCCCAGCATTTT. The chain uses TRBV19 and TRBJ1-5; perhaps TRBD1 as D (6 bases). The germline CDR1 and CDR2 sequences are LNHDA and SQIVND (reference sequence). Trimming took 3 bases from V and 4 from J, leaving 10 bases between them. The CDR3 has 14 residues. Full variable domain (remainder filled in from reference TRBV19 and TRBJ1-5): DGGITQSPKYLFRKEGQNVTLSCEQNLNHDAMYWYRQDPGQGLRLIYYSQIVNDFQKGDIAEGYSVSREKKESFPLTVTSAQKNPTAFYLCASSIRGQNQPQHFGDGTRLSIL.

The chain is built from TRBV14 and TRBJ2-3; no definite D call. Germline lookup yields CDR1 SGHDN and CDR2 FVKESK. V shed 0 bases and J shed 6 bases, with 16 bases lying between them. The CDR3 is 16 residues long. CDR3 coding DNA: TGTGCCAGCAGCCAAGATCTGGGCCTATACGCTGATACGCAGTATTTT. Translated: CASSQDLGLYADTQYF.

The genes are TRBV10-1 and TRBJ2-2; D may be TRBD2 (5 bases). The CDR3 contains 15 residues. The V end was cut by 5 bases, the J end by 6 bases, with 16 bases between. Germline CDR1 is WNHNN and CDR2 is SYGVQD (reference sequence). DNA of the CDR3: TGCGCCAGCAGTTCGAGCGGACTGTGGGCCGGGGAGCTGTTTTTT. It is translated as CASSSSGLWAGELFF.

This rearrangement joins TRBV29-1 to TRBJ1-2, with a weak D call TRBD1 (6 bases). The V gene's germline CDR1 is SQVTM and CDR2 ANQGSEA. The length of the CDR3 is 12 residues. V shed 7 bases and J shed 7 bases, with 16 bases lying between them. In nucleotides, the CDR3 is TGCAGCGACCAGGGGCCCCAGGTTGGCTACACCTTC. Amino acids: CSDQGPQVGYTF.

This clone was observed a handful of times. The gene calls are TRBV5-1 and TRBJ2-7; 7 bases match TRBD2. Germline lookup yields CDR1 SGHRS and CDR2 YFSETQ. This CDR3 contains 16 residues. With V trimmed by 4 bases and J by 7 bases, 17 bases remained unmatched. DNA of the CDR3: TGCGCCAGCAGCCAGGGCCGGCGGGGGACTCTCCTAGAGCAGTACTTC. This encodes CASSQGRRGTLLEQYF.

The genes are TRBV10-1 and TRBJ2-3; D might be TRBD1 or TRBD2, each matching 5 bases. The CDR3 loop spans 14 amino acids. V was clipped by 5 bases and J by 6 bases, with 15 bases between them. CDR1 is WNHNN, CDR2 SYGVQD, per germline (reference sequence). CDR3 residues: CASSKSPGLDTQYF. CDR3 coding DNA: TGCGCCAGCAGTAAAAGCCCGGGGCTGGATACGCAGTATTTT.

Written as DNA, the CDR3 is TGTGCCAGCAGTGGGGGACAGGGGAATGAGCAGTTCTTC. Amino acid sequence: CASSGGQGNEQFF. The chain is built from TRBV25-1 and TRBJ2-1; TRBD1 matches at 10 bases. This CDR3 comprises 13 residues. CDR1 is MGHDK and CDR2 is SYGVNS in the germline V gene. The V segment lost 4 bases and the J segment 7 bases; nucleotides outside the gene matches: 1.

The CDR3 loop is CASSQTGAAEAFF. Here the CDR3 DNA reads TGCGCCAGCAGCCAGACAGGGGCGGCTGAAGCTTTCTTT. The chain uses TRBV4-1 and TRBJ1-1, with TRBD1 identical over 8 bases. J lost 6 bases, V lost 3 bases, and 3 bases had no gene match. CDR3 size: 13 residues. CDR1 is MGHRA, CDR2 YSYEKL, per germline.

The V call is TRBV7-9, the J call TRBJ2-7, with 11 bases fitting TRBD1. This CDR3 spans 16 amino acids. Germline V gene lookup returns CDR1 SEHNR and CDR2 FQNEAQ (reference sequence). V lost 8 bases to trimming and J lost 1 base; unmatched junction nucleotides: 10. This CDR3 reads CASSGTGGDLSYEQYF. DNA of the CDR3: TGTGCCAGCTCCGGGACAGGGGGGGATCTTTCCTACGAGCAGTACTTC. Complete variable domain (other parts from reference TRBV7-9 and TRBJ2-7): DTGVSQNPRHKITKRGQNVTFRCDPISEHNRLYWYRQTLGQGPEFLTYFQNEAQLEKSRLLSDRFSAERPKGSFSTLEIQRTEQGDSAMYLCASSGTGGDLSYEQYFGPGTRLTVT.

CDR3 in DNA: TGTGCCAGCAGGGAAGGGACTTACCCCTACGAGCAGTACTTC. This gives the protein CASREGTYPYEQYF. This chain uses TRBV28 with TRBJ2-7; D might be TRBD2 (6 bases). The germline V gene encodes CDR1 MDHEN and CDR2 SYDVKM. The CDR3 runs 14 residues. Trimming took off 6 bases at V and 2 bases at J, with 14 bases between the two ends.

The chain has TRBV5-1 and TRBJ2-7; D possibly corresponds to TRBD1 (6 bases). Germline assignment: CDR1 SGHRS and CDR2 YFSETQ. The CDR3 contains 14 residues. V lost 4 bases, J lost 2 bases, and 13 bases lay in between. The DNA of the CDR3 is TGCGCCAGCAGCCCGAGACAGGATGCCTACGAGCAGTACTTC. Its translation is CASSPRQDAYEQYF.

The chain recombines TRBV2 with TRBJ2-2, with 9 nucleotides matching TRBD1. This CDR3 region has 15 residues. The germline V gene encodes CDR1 SNHLY and CDR2 FYNNEI. V dropped 0 bases and J dropped 4; count of bases not matched to a gene: 0. Here the CDR3 DNA reads TGTGCCAGCAGTGAAGCGACAGGGGGCACCGGGGAGCTGTTTTTT. It yields the protein CASSEATGGTGELFF.

This clone was recorded many times. The J gene is TRBJ1-2, the V gene TRBV2; no clear D. Germline V gene lookup returns CDR1 SNHLY and CDR2 FYNNEI. The CDR3 totals 14 residues. V gave up 3 bases and J gave up 1 base, with 9 bases separating them. The CDR3 DNA is TGTGCCAGCAGTGATCAGCTAGTTAACTATGGCTACACCTTC. It codes for CASSDQLVNYGYTF. Complete variable domain (other parts from reference TRBV2 and TRBJ1-2): EPEVTQTPSHQVTQMGQEVILRCVPISNHLYFYWYRQILGQKVEFLVSFYNNEISEKSEIFDDQFSVERPDGSNFTLKIRSTKLEDSAMYFCASSDQLVNYGYTFGSGTRLTVV.

The chain uses TRBV7-9 and TRBJ2-5; no firm D call. Germline assignment: CDR1 SEHNR and CDR2 FQNEAQ (reference sequence). The CDR3 extends over 14 amino acids. Trimming removed 5 bases from V and 5 bases from J, with 15 bases in between. In DNA, the CDR3 is TGTGCCAGCAGCCTGGTCGGGTCGTGGGAGACCCAGTACTTC. This encodes CASSLVGSWETQYF.

The table lists this clone with a count of one. The chain links TRBV30 to TRBJ1-5; D is undetermined. CDR1 is GTSNPN and CDR2 is SVGIG in the germline V gene (reference sequence). V was shortened by 0 bases and J by 6 bases, with 12 bases between the two germline ends. This CDR3 is 14 amino acids long. CDR3 nucleotides: TGTGCCTGGAGTGTAGGCGGGTATCGTCAGCCCCAGCATTTT. Residues: CAWSVGGYRQPQHF.

The chain joins TRBV29-1 to TRBJ1-3; D unclear. Trimming pared 4 bases from V and 0 bases from J, leaving 4 bases between. Germline-derived CDR1 and CDR2 are SQVTM and ANQGSEA. The CDR3 covers 12 residues. This CDR3 is CSVVTSGNTIYF. The CDR3, as DNA: TGCAGCGTTGTAACCTCTGGAAACACCATATATTTT.

The J gene is TRBJ1-4, the V gene TRBV5-8; D is undetermined. Germline CDR1 and CDR2: SGHTS and YDEGEE. Trimming shortened V by 5 bases and J by 7 bases, and 15 bases separated the two germline ends. The CDR3 loop spans 14 amino acids. The CDR3 sequence: CASSAGRFSEKLFF. The CDR3 coding sequence is TGTGCCAGCAGTGCTGGGCGATTTAGTGAAAAACTGTTTTTT.

The chain recombines TRBV27 with TRBJ2-7, with D perhaps TRBD1 (5 bases). V was pared by 2 bases and J by 0 bases, with 20 bases between. The CDR3 has 18 amino acids. CDR1 MNHEY and CDR2 SMNVEV come from the germline V gene (reference sequence). CDR3 protein: CASSLRPHGAPLSYEQYF. CDR3 DNA sequence: TGTGCCAGCAGTTTAAGACCCCATGGGGCCCCACTCTCCTACGAGCAGTACTTC.

The chain employs TRBV15 and TRBJ2-5; the match to TRBD2 covers 7 bases. The J call may be wrong; the DNA end is better matched by TRBJ2-7. Germline values: CDR1 LNHNV, CDR2 YYDKDF (reference sequence). The CDR3 extends over 15 amino acids. The CDR3 bases are TGTGCCACCAGCAGAGATGTCGGGACTATAGACGAGCAGTACTTC. Residues: CATSRDVGTIDEQYF.

As concerns this clone: An end of the junction does not agree with germline; a read error may underlie this. V is TRBV6-5 and J is TRBJ2-7; D uncertain. CDR1 and CDR2 (germline): MNHEY, SVGAGI. The CDR3 extends over 13 amino acids. CDR3 residues: CASSPAINAPPGF. The CDR3 nucleotides are TGTGCCAGCAGTCCCGCTATAAACGCCCCCCCCGGGTTC.

The gene calls are TRBV28 and TRBJ2-7, with 12 nucleotides matching TRBD1. The CDR3 contains 15 residues. Germline trimming cut 6 bases from V and 4 bases from J; bases unmatched to any gene: 7. Germline CDR1 and CDR2: MDHEN and SYDVKM. The DNA for the CDR3 is TGTGCCAGCAGGTCTCCGGGACAGGGGGCGTACGAGCAGTACTTC. Protein product: CASRSPGQGAYEQYF.

The CDR3 DNA reads as TGTGCCAGCAGCTTAGCGCGGGGGACTAGAGGGGAGCAGTTCTTC. Amino acid sequence: CASSLARGTRGEQFF. The gene calls are TRBV7-8 and TRBJ2-1; TRBD2 agrees at 8 bases. The V gene's germline CDR1 is SGHVS and CDR2 FQNEAQ. V lost 0 bases, J lost 10 bases, and 8 bases stayed unmatched. This CDR3 comprises 15 residues.

The rearrangement joins TRBV5-1 to TRBJ2-5, with TRBD2 matching over 7 bases. Germline lookup yields CDR1 SGHRS and CDR2 YFSETQ. Losses at the gene ends were 4 bases for V and 5 bases for J; bases not matched to a gene: 14. There are 16 residues in the CDR3. CDR3 residues: CASSAPRLGGGETQYF. CDR3 nucleotide sequence: TGCGCCAGCAGCGCCCCCCGGTTGGGGGGAGGGGAGACCCAGTACTTC.